These T cell receptor beta chains were read from a single sample in a study of CD8 T cells in Susac syndrome. Using its own MiXCR run on the immunoSEQ multiplex PCR reads, TCRdb lists one record per CDR3 protein. The profile shows 400,000 or so distinct CDR3 sequences, 85% to 90% of them singletons. Source material: CD8+ T cells from PBMCs. These receptors were obtained from a human donor with multiple sclerosis. The CDR3 runs from the conserved cysteine through the conserved F or W. The order of the fields is V gene, D gene, J gene, clone size, CDR3 DNA, CDR3 protein. The D gene is left open where the match is weak. Size tells how often a clone was seen (once, few, many) or the class of an expanded clone, and some rows leave it out.

TRBV9	-	TRBJ2-7	-	TGTGCCAGCAGCCCAGCTTCCCCCACCCCGGACTACGAGCAGTACTTC	CASSPASPTPDYEQYF
TRBV4-1	-	TRBJ1-2	-	TGCGCCAGCAGCCAAGATAAGTTGGGGGGCGGCTATGGCTACACCTTC	CASSQDKLGGGYGYTF
TRBV2	TRBD1	TRBJ2-1	few	TGTGCCAGCAGTGAAAGCGAGGGGGCCTCCTACAATGAGCAGTTCTTC	CASSESEGASYNEQFF
TRBV4-1	TRBD1	TRBJ1-5	-	TGCGCCAGCAGCACAACCGGGACAGGGAACAATCAGCCCCAGCATTTT	CASSTTGTGNNQPQHF
TRBV7-9	TRBD2	TRBJ2-7	few	TGTGCCAGCAGCCCCCCCGGCGGGAGCCTGCCGTACGAGCAGTACTTC	CASSPPGGSLPYEQYF
TRBV7-8	-	TRBJ2-2	-	TGTGCCAGCAGCTTAGTGGAGGGGTTGGGGTTCACCGGGGAGCTGTTTTTT	CASSLVEGLGFTGELFF
TRBV20-1	TRBD2	TRBJ2-7	-	TGCAGTGCTACGCCGGGACTAGCGGTCGAGCAGTACTTC	CSATPGLAVEQYF
TRBV20-1	TRBD1	TRBJ2-6	-	TGCAGTGCCTCCGGGACAGGGATAACTGGGGCCAACGTCCTGACTTTC	CSASGTGITGANVLTF
TRBV12-3/TRBV12-4	TRBD1	TRBJ2-7	-	TGTGCCAGCAGTTTACCGGAAGGGGGACAGGGAGTCCACGAGCAGTACTTC	CASSLPEGGQGVHEQYF
TRBV5-6	-	TRBJ1-2	-	TGTGCCAGCAGCTTGTCCGGTGTGTCAGGGGAAGGCTACACCTTC	CASSLSGVSGEGYTF
TRBV7-9	-	TRBJ2-7	-	TGTGCCAGCAGCCTAAACCCCTCGGGGCCCGAGCAGTACTTC	CASSLNPSGPEQYF
TRBV5-6	TRBD1	TRBJ2-7	-	TGTGCCAGCAGCTTGGAGTTCAGGGGGCCCTACGAGCAGTACTTC	CASSLEFRGPYEQYF
TRBV11-2	-	TRBJ1-3	once	TGTGCCAGCAGCTTAGTTGGTCTCTCTGGAAACACCATATATTTT	CASSLVGLSGNTIYF
TRBV20-1	TRBD1	TRBJ2-3	-	TGCAGTGCTAGTTGGCAGGGGGGCACAGATACGCAGTATTTT	CSASWQGGTDTQYF
TRBV19	TRBD2	TRBJ2-1	-	TGTGCCAGTAGTGCCCTAGCGGGAGCTTTCTACAATGAGCAGTTCTTC	CASSALAGAFYNEQFF
TRBV9	TRBD1	TRBJ2-6	-	TGTGCCAGCAGCTCCAGGACAGGGGCTGGGGCCAACGTCCTGACTTTC	CASSSRTGAGANVLTF
TRBV6-5	-	TRBJ2-2	-	TGTGCCAGCAGTTACCGGCAGCTCACCGGGGAGCTGTTTTTT	CASSYRQLTGELFF
TRBV29-1	TRBD1	TRBJ2-7	few	TGCAGCGTTGGGGGACAGGAGCCCTACGAGCAGTACTTC	CSVGGQEPYEQYF
TRBV15	TRBD1	TRBJ1-5	few	TGTGCCACCAGCAGGGACAGGGATCAGCCCCAGCATTTT	CATSRDRDQPQHF
TRBV6-1	TRBD1	TRBJ2-1	-	TGTGCCAGCAGTGAAGGGACAGGGATAGGCAATGAGCAGTTCTTC	CASSEGTGIGNEQFF
TRBV4-1	TRBD2	TRBJ2-5	-	TGCGCCAGCAGTACCCCGGGCGGGGGAGACACTCAAGAGACCCAGTACTTC	CASSTPGGGDTQETQYF
TRBV6-5	-	TRBJ2-1	-	TGTGCCAGCAGTTCCGGGCCGAGCTCCTACAATGAGCAGTTCTTC	CASSSGPSSYNEQFF
TRBV20-1	-	TRBJ1-1	-	TGCAGTGCTAGCCGAAACCGGGACATAGACACTGAAGCTTTCTTT	CSASRNRDIDTEAFF
TRBV19	TRBD2	TRBJ2-5	-	TGTGCCAGTAGTAACCAGCGGGAGATATGGACCCAGTACTTC	CASSNQREIWTQYF
TRBV6-5	-	TRBJ1-1	few	TGTGCCAGCAGTTACTTTCCCGGGGCAGAGAACACTGAAGCTTTCTTT	CASSYFPGAENTEAFF
TRBV29-1	-	TRBJ1-3	-	TGCAGCGCCATCCAAGGAGGCGACACCATATATTTT	CSAIQGGDTIYF
TRBV7-9	-	TRBJ2-1	few	TGTGCCAGCAGCTTAGAAGTGCGTGAGCAGTTCTTC	CASSLEVREQFF
TRBV7-6	-	TRBJ2-1	-	TGTGCCAGCAGCCATGACCGGGTGAGCGGTGAGCAGTTCTTC	CASSHDRVSGEQFF
TRBV29-1	-	TRBJ1-1	-	TGCAGCGTTGAAGGGGAAATGAACACTGAAGCTTTCTTT	CSVEGEMNTEAFF
TRBV4-1	-	TRBJ2-7	-	TGCGCCAGCAGCCAAGATTCAGGGTATAGCGACGAGCAGTACTTC	CASSQDSGYSDEQYF
TRBV24-1	-	TRBJ2-7	-	TGTGCCACCCGGGACGGATCCTACGAGCAGTACTTC	CATRDGSYEQYF